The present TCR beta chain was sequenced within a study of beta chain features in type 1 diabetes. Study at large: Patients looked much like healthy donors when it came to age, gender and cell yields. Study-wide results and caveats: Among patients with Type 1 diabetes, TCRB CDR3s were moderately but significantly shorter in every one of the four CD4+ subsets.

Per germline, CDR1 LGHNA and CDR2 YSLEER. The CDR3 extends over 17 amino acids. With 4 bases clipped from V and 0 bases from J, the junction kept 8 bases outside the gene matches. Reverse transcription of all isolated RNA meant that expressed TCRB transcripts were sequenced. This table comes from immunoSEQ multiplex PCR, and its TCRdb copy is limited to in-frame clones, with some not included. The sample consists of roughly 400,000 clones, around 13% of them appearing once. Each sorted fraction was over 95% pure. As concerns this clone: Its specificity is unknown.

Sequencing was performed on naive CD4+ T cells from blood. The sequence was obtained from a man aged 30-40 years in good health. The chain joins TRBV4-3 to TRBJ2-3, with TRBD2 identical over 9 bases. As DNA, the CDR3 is TGCGCCAGCAGCCTGGGACTAGCTGGCACTAGCACAGATACGCAGTATTTT. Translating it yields CASSLGLAGTSTDTQYF.